The clone carrying this T cell receptor beta chain was observed a handful of times. Its target is not known. This sample includes further DNA sequences coding for the same CDR3. This sample is part of a study of beta chain features in type 1 diabetes. Findings and limits, study-wide: Researchers report that Type 1 diabetes patients had moderately but significantly shorter TCRB CDR3s across all four CD4+ subsets. Patients' naive, central memory and regulatory TCRB repertoires appeared more alike than those of healthy donors.

V was trimmed by 0 bases and J by 2 bases, leaving 7 bases between them. The CDR3 contains 14 residues. The germline V gene encodes CDR1 KGHSH and CDR2 LQKENI. Expressed TCRB transcripts got sequenced, as all isolated RNA was reverse transcribed. Profiled with immunoSEQ multiplex PCR; TCRdb holds only in-frame clones, not every one. The data hold 200,000 to 250,000 clones, with 14% observed a single time. The sequenced sample was naive CD4+ T cells from blood. The chain employs TRBV18 and TRBJ2-5, with D possibly TRBD1 on 6 matching bases. This TCR was sampled from a woman aged 40 to 50 in good health. The CDR3 reads CASSPPGQQETQYF. In nucleotides, the CDR3 is TGTGCCAGCTCACCACCGGGACAACAAGAGACCCAGTACTTC.